This T cell receptor (beta chain) was sequenced in a study of blood T cell repertoires in COVID-19. As originally analysed: By means of reference gene primer amplification, nucleated cell counts were estimated. Method: immunoSEQ multiplex PCR; TCRdb's copy keeps in-frame clones and lacks some. V, J and clone size were drawn from that table, and D and trimming were deduced from the DNA. The sample has around 140,000 clones, about 91% seen once. For this clone: The sample holds other DNA sequences that translate to the same CDR3.

CDR3 length: 13 residues. Trimming stripped 1 base from V and 4 bases from J, with 5 bases between. The germline V gene encodes CDR1 SEHNR and CDR2 FQNEAQ (reference sequence). The receptor's source is a human donor in a cohort sampled during active COVID-19. The sample comprised peripheral blood. The chain carries TRBV7-9 and TRBJ1-3; no firm D call. CDR3 coding DNA: TGTGCCAGCAGCTTAGGGCAGGGAAACACCATATATTTT. It is translated as CASSLGQGNTIYF.